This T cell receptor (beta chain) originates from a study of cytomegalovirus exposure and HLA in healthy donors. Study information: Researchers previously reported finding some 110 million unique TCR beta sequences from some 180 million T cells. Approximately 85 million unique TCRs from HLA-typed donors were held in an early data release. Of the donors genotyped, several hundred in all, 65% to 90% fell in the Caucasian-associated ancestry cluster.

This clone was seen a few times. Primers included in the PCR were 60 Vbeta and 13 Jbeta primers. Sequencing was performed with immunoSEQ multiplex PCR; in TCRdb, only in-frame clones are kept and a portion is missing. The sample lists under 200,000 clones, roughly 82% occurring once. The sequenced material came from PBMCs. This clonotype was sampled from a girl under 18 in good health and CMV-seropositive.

The CDR3 bases are TGTGCCAGCAGCAACAGGGCCTATGGCTACACCTTC. Protein sequence: CASSNRAYGYTF. The chain recombines TRBV5-4 with TRBJ1-2; maybe TRBD1 (6 bases). Germline CDR1 and CDR2: SGHNT and YYREEE (reference sequence). There are 12 residues in the CDR3. The ends were cut back, 4 bases at V and 4 bases at J, with 8 bases in the middle.